This T cell receptor beta chain was found in a study of blood T cells in healthy people across ages. It was with a sample-barcoded 5' primer and a J-beta primer mix that a second PCR of roughly 7 to 11 cycles was run. TCRdb itself ran the 5' RACE reads through MiXCR, one entry per CDR3 protein. The table shows some 1.5 million distinct CDR3 sequences, with under 30% occurring only once. This clonotype was seen repeatedly, ten times or more. The germline CDR1 and CDR2 sequences are SGHAT and FQNNGV. This CDR3 spans 18 amino acids. V dropped 5 bases and J dropped 1; count of bases not matched to a gene: 15.

The clonotype originates from a woman aged 30 to 39 in good health. The material sequenced was blood. The chain is built from TRBV11-2 and TRBJ2-7; 9 bases fit TRBD2. The CDR3 reads CASSPGLASGKLSYEQYF. CDR3 bases: TGTGCCAGCAGCCCTGGGTTGGCTAGCGGGAAATTGTCCTACGAGCAGTACTTC.